Given below is one T cell receptor (beta chain) in context. Its antigen is unknown. Relative to the germline gene, one junction end is altered; a read error may explain this. The data stem from a study of tumor-infiltrating lymphocytes in primary liver carcinoma. TCR beta cDNA came from 400 to 500 ng total RNA, primed with a constant-region primer. Three rounds of nested multiplex PCR with slightly modified ARM-PCR produced TCR beta libraries. Researchers ran the first two PCR rounds for about 11 cycles each with TRBV1-TRBV30 forward primers and a C-beta reverse primer. TCRdb ran MiXCR on the multiplex PCR reads and lists one entry per CDR3 protein. Here the sample spans 90,000 to 150,000 distinct CDR3 sequences, around 70% being singletons. General study findings and limits: Significantly larger top-250-clone fractions were found in tumors than in blood (p = 0.039).

The CDR3 totals 12 residues. Germline values: CDR1 SQVTM, CDR2 ANQGSEA. Starting material for RNA and DNA co-extraction consisted of roughly 19-30 mg of unsorted bulk tissue. The clonotype was recovered from a woman aged 60 to 75 with primary liver carcinoma and hepatitis B virus infection. Sequencing was carried out using tumor-adjacent normal liver tissue. This sequence joins TRBV29-1 and TRBJ1-2; D gene unclear. DNA of the CDR3: TGCAGGGTTGAAAATTTTGGCTATGACTACACCTTC. Its translation: CRVENFGYDYTF.